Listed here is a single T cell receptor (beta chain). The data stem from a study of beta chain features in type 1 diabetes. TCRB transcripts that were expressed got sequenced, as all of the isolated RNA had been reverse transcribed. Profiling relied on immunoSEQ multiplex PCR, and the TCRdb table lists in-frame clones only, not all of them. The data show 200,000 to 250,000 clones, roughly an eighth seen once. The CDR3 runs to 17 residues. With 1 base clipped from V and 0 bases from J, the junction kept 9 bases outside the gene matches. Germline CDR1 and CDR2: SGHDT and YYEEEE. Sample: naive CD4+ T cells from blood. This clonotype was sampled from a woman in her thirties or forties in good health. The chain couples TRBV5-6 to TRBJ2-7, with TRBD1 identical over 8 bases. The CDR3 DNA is TGTGCCAGCAGCTTGTCTTATTGGACAGGGAGCTCCTACGAGCAGTACTTC. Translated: CASSLSYWTGSSYEQYF. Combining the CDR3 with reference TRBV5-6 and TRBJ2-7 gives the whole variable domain DAGVTQSPTHLIKTRGQQVTLRCSPKSGHDTVSWYQQALGQGPQFIFQYYEEEERQRGNFPDRFSGHQFPNYSSELNVNALLLGDSALYLCASSLSYWTGSSYEQYFGPGTRLTVT.